The clone carrying this T cell receptor (beta chain) showed up just once. Researchers ran the PCR with 60 Vbeta and 13 Jbeta primers. The repertoire was sequenced with immunoSEQ multiplex PCR; TCRdb's copy has only in-frame clones and lacks some. The sample contains about 170,000 clones, more than 70% of which appear only once. This sample stems from a study of cytomegalovirus exposure and HLA in healthy donors. CDR3 size: 15 residues. J lost 5 bases, V lost 5 bases, and 9 bases had no gene match. From germline, CDR1 is LNHDA and CDR2 SQIVND (reference sequence). This sequence joins TRBV19 and TRBJ2-7, with TRBD1 matching 10 bases. This clonotype was sampled from a girl aged 5-17 years in good health and CMV-seronegative. Sequenced: PBMCs. Here the CDR3 reads CASSDVGDRGDEQYF. Written as DNA, the CDR3 is TGTGCCAGTAGTGACGTAGGGGACAGGGGCGACGAGCAGTACTTC.